What follows describes a single T cell receptor (beta chain). Enrollment of patients from Seattle took place during active infection, with longitudinal follow-up. This sample was included in a study of blood T cell repertoires in COVID-19. V was shortened by 4 bases and J by 1 base, with 12 bases between the two germline ends. The CDR3 sequence is 14 residues long. CDR1 is SGHNT and CDR2 is YYREEE in the germline V gene (reference sequence). Libraries were prepared by immunoSEQ multiplex PCR; TCRdb keeps only in-frame clonotypes and omits some of them. The sample has about 69,000 clones, about four fifths seen once.

The genes are TRBV5-4 and TRBJ2-7; weak D call: TRBD1 (6 bases). Sequencing input: peripheral blood. The source is a man in his forties or fifties with COVID-19, enrolled during active disease. DNA of the CDR3: TGTGCCAGCAGCGCGGACAGATCATCCTACGAGCAGTACTTC. The encoded protein is CASSADRSSYEQYF.